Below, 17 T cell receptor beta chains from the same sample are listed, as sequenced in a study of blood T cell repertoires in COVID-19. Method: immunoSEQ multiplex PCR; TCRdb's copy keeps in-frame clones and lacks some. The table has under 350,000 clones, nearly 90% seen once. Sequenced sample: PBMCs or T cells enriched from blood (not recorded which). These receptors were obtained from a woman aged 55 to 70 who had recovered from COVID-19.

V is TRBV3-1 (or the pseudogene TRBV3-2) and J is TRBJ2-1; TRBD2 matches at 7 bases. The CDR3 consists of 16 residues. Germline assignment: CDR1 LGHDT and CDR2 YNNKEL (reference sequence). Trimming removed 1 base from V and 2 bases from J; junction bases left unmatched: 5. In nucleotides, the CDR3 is TGTGCCAGCAGCCAAGCCCTAGCGGAAACCTACAATGAGCAGTTCTTC. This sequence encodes CASSQALAETYNEQFF.

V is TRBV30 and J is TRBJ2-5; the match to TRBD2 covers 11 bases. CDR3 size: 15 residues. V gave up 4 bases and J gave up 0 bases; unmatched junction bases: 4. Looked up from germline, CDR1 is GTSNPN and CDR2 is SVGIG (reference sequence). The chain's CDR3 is CAWNPSGGYQETQYF. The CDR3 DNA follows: TGTGCCTGGAACCCTAGCGGGGGGTACCAAGAGACCCAGTACTTC.

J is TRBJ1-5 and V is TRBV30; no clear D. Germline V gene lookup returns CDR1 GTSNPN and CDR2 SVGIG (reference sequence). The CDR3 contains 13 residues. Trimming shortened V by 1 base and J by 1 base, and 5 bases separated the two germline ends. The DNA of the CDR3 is TGTGCCTGGAGTGACCAGAGCAATCAGCCCCAGCATTTT. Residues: CAWSDQSNQPQHF.

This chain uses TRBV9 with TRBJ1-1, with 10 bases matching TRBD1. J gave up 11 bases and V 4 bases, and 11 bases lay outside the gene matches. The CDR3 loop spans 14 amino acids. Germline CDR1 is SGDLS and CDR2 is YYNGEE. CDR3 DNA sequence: TGTGCCAGCAGCCTCGGGACAGGGGCGAGGGAGGCTTTCTTT. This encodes CASSLGTGAREAFF.

The CDR3, as DNA: TGTGCCAGCAGCTTGAGGGGGACGGAAGCTGCTTTCTTT. It yields the protein CASSLRGTEAAFF. This chain links TRBV5-5 with TRBJ1-1; D possibly corresponds to TRBD1 (6 bases). The germline V gene encodes CDR1 SGHKS and CDR2 YYEKEE (reference sequence). This CDR3 has 13 residues. V dropped 1 base and J dropped 11 bases, with 15 bases sitting between them.

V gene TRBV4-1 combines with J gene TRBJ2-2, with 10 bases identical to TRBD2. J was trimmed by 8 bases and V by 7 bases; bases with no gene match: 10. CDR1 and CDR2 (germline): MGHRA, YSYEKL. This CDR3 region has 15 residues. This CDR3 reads CASMGSGGYSGELFF. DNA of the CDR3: TGCGCCAGCATGGGTAGCGGGGGGTACTCAGGGGAGCTGTTTTTT.

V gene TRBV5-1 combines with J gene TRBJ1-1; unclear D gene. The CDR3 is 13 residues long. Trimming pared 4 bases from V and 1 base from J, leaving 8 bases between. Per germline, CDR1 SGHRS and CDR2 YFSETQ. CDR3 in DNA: TGCGCCAGCAGCGAGAGGGAGAACACTGAAGCTTTCTTT. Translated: CASSERENTEAFF.

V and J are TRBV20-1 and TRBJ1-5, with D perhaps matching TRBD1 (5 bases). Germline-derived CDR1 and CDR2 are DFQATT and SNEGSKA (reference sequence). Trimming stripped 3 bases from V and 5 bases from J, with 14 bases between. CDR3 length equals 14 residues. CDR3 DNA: TGCAGTGCTAGTCGGTGGCAGGGTGATCAGCCCCAGCATTTT. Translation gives CSASRWQGDQPQHF.

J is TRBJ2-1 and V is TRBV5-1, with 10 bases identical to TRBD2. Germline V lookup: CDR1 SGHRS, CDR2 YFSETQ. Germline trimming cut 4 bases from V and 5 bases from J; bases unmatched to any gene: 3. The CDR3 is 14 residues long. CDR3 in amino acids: CASSVSGGDNEQFF. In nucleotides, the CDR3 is TGCGCCAGCAGCGTAAGCGGGGGGGACAATGAGCAGTTCTTC.

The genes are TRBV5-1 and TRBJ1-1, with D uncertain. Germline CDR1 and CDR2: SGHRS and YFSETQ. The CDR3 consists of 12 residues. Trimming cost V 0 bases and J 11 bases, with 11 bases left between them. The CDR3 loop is CASSLENKRAFF. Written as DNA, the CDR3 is TGCGCCAGCAGCTTGGAAAATAAGAGGGCTTTCTTT.

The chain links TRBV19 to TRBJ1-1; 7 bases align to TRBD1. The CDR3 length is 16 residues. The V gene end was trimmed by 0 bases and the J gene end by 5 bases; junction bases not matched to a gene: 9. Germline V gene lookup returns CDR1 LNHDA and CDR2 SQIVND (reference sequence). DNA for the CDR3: TGTGCCAGTAGTATAGAGAGGGGGCGCGTAAATACTGAAGCTTTCTTT. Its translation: CASSIERGRVNTEAFF.

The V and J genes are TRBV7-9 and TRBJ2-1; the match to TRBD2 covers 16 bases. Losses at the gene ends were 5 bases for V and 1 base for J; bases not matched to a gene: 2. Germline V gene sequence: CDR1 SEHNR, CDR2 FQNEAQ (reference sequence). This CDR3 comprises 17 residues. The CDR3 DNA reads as TGTGCCAGCAGCCCGGGACTAGCGGGAGGGTCCTACAATGAGCAGTTCTTC. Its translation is CASSPGLAGGSYNEQFF. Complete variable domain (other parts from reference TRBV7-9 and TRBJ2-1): DTGVSQNPRHKITKRGQNVTFRCDPISEHNRLYWYRQTLGQGPEFLTYFQNEAQLEKSRLLSDRFSAERPKGSFSTLEIQRTEQGDSAMYLCASSPGLAGGSYNEQFFGPGTRLTVL.

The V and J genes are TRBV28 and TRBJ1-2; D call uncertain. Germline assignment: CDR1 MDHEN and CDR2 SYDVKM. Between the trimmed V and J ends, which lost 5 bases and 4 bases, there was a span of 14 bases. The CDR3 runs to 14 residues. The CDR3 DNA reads TGTGCCAGCAGTCTCTGGACGGACTCCTATGGCTACACCTTC. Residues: CASSLWTDSYGYTF.

CDR3 sequence: CASSEQANQPQHF. The CDR3 region has the DNA TGTGCCAGTAGTGAGCAGGCTAATCAGCCCCAGCATTTT. The chain is built from TRBV19 and TRBJ1-5, with unresolved D. The CDR3 runs to 13 residues. Trimming cost V 5 bases and J 4 bases, with 9 bases left between them. CDR1 and CDR2 (germline): LNHDA, SQIVND (reference sequence).

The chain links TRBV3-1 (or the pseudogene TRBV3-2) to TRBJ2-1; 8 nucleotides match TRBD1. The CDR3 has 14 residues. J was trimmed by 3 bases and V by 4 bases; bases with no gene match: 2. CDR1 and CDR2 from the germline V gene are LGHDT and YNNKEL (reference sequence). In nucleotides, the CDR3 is TGTGCCAGCAGCCTCGGACAGGGCTACAATGAGCAGTTCTTC. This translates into CASSLGQGYNEQFF.

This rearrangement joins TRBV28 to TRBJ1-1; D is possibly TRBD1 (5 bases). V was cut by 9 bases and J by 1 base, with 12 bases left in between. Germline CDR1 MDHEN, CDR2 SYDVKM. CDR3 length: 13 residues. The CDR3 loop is CASSDSPNTEAFF. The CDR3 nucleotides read TGTGCCAGTTCTGACAGCCCGAACACTGAAGCTTTCTTT. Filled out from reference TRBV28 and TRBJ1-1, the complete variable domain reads DVKVTQSSRYLVKRTGEKVFLECVQDMDHENMFWYRQDPGLGLRLIYFSYDVKMKEKGDIPEGYSVSREKKERFSLILESASTNQTSMYLCASSDSPNTEAFFGQGTRLTVV.

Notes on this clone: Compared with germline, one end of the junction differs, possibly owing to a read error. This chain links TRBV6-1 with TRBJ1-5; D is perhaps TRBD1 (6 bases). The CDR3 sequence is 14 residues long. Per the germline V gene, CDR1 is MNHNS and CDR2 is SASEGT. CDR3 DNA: TGTGCCAGCAGAGAAGTTACAGGGATTCAGCCCCAGCATTTT. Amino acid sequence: CASREVTGIQPQHF.